This TCR beta chain was captured by sequencing in a study of cytomegalovirus exposure and HLA in healthy donors. Across the study: The 110 or so validation repertoires used a platform that matched the one used for the 600 to 700 first-cohort repertoires, as a later analysis reported. Study-wide results and limits: Reportedly, diagnosis of cytomegalovirus status by the classifier showed high specificity and sensitivity. The finding came from a later analysis; first-cohort TCR clusters tended to co-occur in the 90 to 150 validation repertoires. Researchers counted 150 to 200 TCR beta chains as cytomegalovirus-associated.

The germline V gene encodes CDR1 SGHRS and CDR2 YFSETQ. The germline V and J ends were trimmed by 5 bases and 3 bases, with 11 bases remaining between them. This CDR3 spans 14 amino acids. In regard to this clone: Its antigen is unknown.

The data were produced by immunoSEQ multiplex PCR, yet TCRdb's version contains in-frame clones alone and is incomplete. The sample lists some 180,000 clones; approximately 86% were seen once. The chain uses TRBV5-1 and TRBJ2-2; D perhaps matches TRBD2 (6 bases). The clonotype comes from a man aged 25-40 years in good health and CMV-seropositive. Sequenced input: PBMCs. In DNA, the CDR3 is TGCGCCAGCAGTGACGGGGGATACACCGGGGAGCTGTTTTTT. This translates into CASSDGGYTGELFF.